The sequence of this T cell receptor (beta chain) was determined in a study of T-cell reconstitution after alpha-beta-depleted transplantation in children. The study, taken as a whole, reports: One year post-transplant, T-cell counts and diversity were largely derived from T cells produced anew.

As regards this clonotype: What it recognizes is unknown.

Germline lookup yields CDR1 SGHRS and CDR2 YFSETQ. The CDR3 has 15 amino acids. With 7 bases removed from V and 6 bases from J, the gap between germline ends came to 20 bases. This sample's TCRbeta library carried unique molecular identifier barcodes. TCRdb processed the PCR reads anew with MiXCR; each CDR3 protein has one entry. This sample has hundreds of thousands of distinct CDR3 sequences; under 20% occur once, and the top ten carry around 30%. The receptor's source is a boy under three years old who had a stem cell transplant for Wiskott-Aldrich syndrome, so the T cells may come from the graft donor. The input for sequencing was PBMCs, mostly from graft donor cells, taken 360 days after TCRalphabeta/CD19-depleted stem cell transplant. The rearrangement joins TRBV5-1 to TRBJ2-1; possibly TRBD2 for D (5 bases). CDR3 DNA sequence: TGCGCCAGCCGCGTTTACCAGTGGCGGGCCAATGAGCAGTTCTTC. Protein: CASRVYQWRANEQFF.